This TCR beta chain came from a study of spatial heterogeneity in lung cancer. In the study overall: Compared with alpha-chain sequences, beta-chain sequences were consistently detected in greater numbers. Strong correlation linked TCR transcript counts in tumor regions to a T cell module score derived from matched bulk RNA-seq.

This clonotype was counted many times. Its antigen remains unknown. With 3 bases removed from V and 0 bases from J, the gap between germline ends came to 26 bases. CDR3 size: 21 residues. Germline values: CDR1 PRHDT, CDR2 FYEKMQ (reference sequence). Time point meaning: sample taken at primary tumor resection. Whole RNA, which was extracted from tumor, nontumor lung tissue or frozen PBMC, was sequenced without any cell sorting. Whole-study results and caveats: It was found that expanded intratumoral alpha and beta TCR counts tracked tumor mutation counts.

TCRdb re-derived calls from the 5' RACE reads in MiXCR, one entry per CDR3 protein. This table has 16,000 or so distinct CDR3 sequences, 5.7% appearing once. V is TRBV13 and J is TRBJ2-2; D gene ambiguous. The clonotype was recovered from a female donor with early-stage non-small cell lung cancer. This specimen consisted of lung tumor tissue, obtained at surgery. CDR3 sequence: CASSFDPLIGPNVTNTGELFF. CDR3 in DNA: TGTGCCAGCAGCTTCGACCCCCTCATTGGACCGAACGTGACGAACACCGGGGAGCTGTTTTTT.